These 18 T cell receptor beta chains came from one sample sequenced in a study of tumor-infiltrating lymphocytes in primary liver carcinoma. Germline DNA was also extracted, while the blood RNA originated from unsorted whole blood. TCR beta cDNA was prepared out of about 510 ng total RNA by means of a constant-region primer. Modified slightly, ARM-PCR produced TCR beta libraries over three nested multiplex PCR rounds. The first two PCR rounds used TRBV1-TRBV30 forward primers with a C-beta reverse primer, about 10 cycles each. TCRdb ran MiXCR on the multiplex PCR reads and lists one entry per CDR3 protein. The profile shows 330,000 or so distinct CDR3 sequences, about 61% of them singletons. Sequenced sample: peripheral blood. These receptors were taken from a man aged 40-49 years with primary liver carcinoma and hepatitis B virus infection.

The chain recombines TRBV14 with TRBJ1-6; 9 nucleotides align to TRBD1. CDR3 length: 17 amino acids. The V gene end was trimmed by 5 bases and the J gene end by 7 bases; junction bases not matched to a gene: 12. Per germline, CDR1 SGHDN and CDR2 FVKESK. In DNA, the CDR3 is TGTGCCAGCAGCGCTCGACAGGGGGGTCTCGAAAATTCACCCCTCCACTTT. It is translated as CASSARQGGLENSPLHF.

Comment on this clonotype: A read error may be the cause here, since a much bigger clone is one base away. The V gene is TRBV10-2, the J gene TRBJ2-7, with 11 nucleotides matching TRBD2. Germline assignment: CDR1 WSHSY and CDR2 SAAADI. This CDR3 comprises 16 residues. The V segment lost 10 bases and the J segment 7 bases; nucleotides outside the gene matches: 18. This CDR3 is CAITKRLLAGAEEQYF. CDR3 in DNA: TGCGCCATCACCAAGAGGCTACTAGCGGGAGCGGAGGAGCAGTACTTC.

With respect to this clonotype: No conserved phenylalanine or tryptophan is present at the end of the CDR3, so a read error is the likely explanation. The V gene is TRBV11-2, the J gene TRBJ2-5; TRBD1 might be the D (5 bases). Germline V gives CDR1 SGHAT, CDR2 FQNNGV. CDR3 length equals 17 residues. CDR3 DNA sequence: TGTACCAGCAACACGCACCCACAGGAGACGTACCAAGAGACCCAGTACTTG. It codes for CTSNTHPQETYQETQYL.

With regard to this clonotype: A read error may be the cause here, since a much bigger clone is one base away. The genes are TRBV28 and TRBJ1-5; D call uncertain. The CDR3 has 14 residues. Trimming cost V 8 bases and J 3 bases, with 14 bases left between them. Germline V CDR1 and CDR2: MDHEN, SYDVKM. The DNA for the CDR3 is TGTGCCAGCTATGGAGGGTGGGTCAATCAGCCCCAGCATTTT. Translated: CASYGGWVNQPQHF.

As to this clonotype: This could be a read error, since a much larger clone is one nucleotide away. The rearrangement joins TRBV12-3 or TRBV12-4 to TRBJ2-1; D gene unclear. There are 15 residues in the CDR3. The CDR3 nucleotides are TGTGTCAGCACCCCCCTTGGAAGGGACTACAATGAGCAGTTCTTC. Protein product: CVSTPLGRDYNEQFF.

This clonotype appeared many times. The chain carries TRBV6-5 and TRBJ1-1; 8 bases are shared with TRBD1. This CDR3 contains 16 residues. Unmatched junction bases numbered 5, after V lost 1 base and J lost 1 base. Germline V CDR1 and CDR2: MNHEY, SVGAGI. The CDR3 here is CASSYFGQGGNTEAFF. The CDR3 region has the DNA TGTGCCAGCAGTTACTTTGGACAGGGAGGGAACACTGAAGCTTTCTTT.

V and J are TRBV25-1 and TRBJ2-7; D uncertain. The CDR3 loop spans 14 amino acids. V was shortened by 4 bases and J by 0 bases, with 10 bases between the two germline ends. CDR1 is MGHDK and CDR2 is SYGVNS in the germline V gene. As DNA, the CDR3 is TGTGCCAGCAGTGGTTGCAGGTACTCCTACGAGCAGTACTTC. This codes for CASSGCRYSYEQYF.

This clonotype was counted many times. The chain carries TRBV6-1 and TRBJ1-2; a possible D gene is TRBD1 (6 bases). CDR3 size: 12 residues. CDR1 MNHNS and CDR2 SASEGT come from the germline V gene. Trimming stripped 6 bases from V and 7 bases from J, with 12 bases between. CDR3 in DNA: TGTGCCAGCAGCACGGGACATCTTGGCTACACCTTC. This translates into CASSTGHLGYTF.

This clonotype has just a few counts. CDR3 nucleotides: TGTGCCAGCAGTGACAGGGGGCGTATAGGCAATCAGCCCCAGCATTTT. This gives the protein CASSDRGRIGNQPQHF. The chain employs TRBV6-1 and TRBJ1-5, with 8 bases that match TRBD1. The CDR3 spans 16 residues. Germline lookup yields CDR1 MNHNS and CDR2 SASEGT. Losses at the gene ends were 3 bases for V and 2 bases for J; bases not matched to a gene: 6.

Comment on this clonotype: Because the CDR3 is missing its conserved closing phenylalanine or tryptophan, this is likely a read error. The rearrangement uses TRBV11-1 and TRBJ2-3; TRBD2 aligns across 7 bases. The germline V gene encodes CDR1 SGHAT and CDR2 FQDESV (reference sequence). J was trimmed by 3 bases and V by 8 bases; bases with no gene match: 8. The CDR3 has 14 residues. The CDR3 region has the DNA TGTGCCAGCGGAGTGCTAGCGGTGACAGATACGCAGTATTTA. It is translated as CASGVLAVTDTQYL.

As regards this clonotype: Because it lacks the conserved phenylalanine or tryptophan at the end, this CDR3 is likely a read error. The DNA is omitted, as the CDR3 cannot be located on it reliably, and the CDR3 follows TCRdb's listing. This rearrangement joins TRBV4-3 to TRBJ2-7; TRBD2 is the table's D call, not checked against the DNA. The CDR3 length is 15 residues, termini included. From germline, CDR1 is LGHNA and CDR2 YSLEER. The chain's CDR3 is CASSQEGGGPGKQYL.

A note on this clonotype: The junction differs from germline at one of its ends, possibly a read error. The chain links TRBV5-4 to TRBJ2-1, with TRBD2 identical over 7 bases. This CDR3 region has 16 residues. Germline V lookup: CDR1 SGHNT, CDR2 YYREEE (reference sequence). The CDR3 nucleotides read TGTGCCAGCATCTTGTTTTCTAGCGGTAACCGAAATGAGCAGTTCTTC. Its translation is CASILFSSGNRNEQFF.

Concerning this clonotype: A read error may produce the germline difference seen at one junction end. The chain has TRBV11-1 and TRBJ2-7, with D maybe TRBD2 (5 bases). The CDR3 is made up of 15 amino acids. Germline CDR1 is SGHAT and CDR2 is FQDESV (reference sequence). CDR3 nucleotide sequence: TGCGCCAGCAGCTTAGCGCTGGACCGTTACCACGAGCAGTACTTC. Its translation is CASSLALDRYHEQYF.

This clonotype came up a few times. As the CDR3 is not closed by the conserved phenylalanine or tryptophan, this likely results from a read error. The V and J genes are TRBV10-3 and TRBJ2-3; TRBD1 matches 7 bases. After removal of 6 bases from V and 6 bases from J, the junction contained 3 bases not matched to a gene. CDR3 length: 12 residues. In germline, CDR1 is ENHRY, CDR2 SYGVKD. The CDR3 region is CAISRGLDTQYS. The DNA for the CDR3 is TGTGCCATCAGCAGGGGGTTGGATACGCAGTATTCT.

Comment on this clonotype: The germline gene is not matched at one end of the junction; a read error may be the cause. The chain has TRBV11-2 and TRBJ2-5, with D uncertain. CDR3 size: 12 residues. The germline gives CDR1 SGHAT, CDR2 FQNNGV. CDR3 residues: CAGSFSEETQYF. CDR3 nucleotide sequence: TGTGCCGGCAGCTTTTCAGAAGAGACCCAGTATTTC.

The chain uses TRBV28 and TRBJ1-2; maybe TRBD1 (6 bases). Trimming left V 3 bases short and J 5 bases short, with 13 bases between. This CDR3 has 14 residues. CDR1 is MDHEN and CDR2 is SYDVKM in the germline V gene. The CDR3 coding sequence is TGTGCCAGCAGTTTCCAGGGGAAGGGGTATGGCTACACCTTC. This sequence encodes CASSFQGKGYGYTF.

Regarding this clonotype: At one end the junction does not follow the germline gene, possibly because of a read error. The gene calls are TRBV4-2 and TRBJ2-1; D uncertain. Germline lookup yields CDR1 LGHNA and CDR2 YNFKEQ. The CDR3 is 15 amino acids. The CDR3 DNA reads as TGTGCCAGAAGCCAAGATCGGGTGGGGTTGTTCGAGCAGTTCTTC. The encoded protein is CARSQDRVGLFEQFF.

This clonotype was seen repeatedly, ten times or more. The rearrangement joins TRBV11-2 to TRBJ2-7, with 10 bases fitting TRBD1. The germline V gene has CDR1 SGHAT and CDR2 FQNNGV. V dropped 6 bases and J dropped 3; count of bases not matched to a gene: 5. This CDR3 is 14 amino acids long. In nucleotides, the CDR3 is TGTGCCAGCAGGTCCGGGACAGGGGACTACGAGCAGTACTTC. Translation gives CASRSGTGDYEQYF.